Below are 28 T cell receptor beta chains sequenced from a single sample in a study of lymphopenia after photon versus proton radiotherapy. The method was immunoSEQ multiplex PCR; TCRdb's version includes in-frame clones alone and lacks a portion of them. The sample holds fewer than 45,000 clones; around 83% are singletons and the top ten take around 10%. This sample comprised peripheral blood, obtained from a patient treated with proton-based radiotherapy. These TCRs come from a woman in her 70s with pancreatic cancer. Some clones in this sample may be carry-over from other donors' samples.

This chain links TRBV19 with TRBJ1-5; D uncertain. CDR1 and CDR2 (germline): LNHDA, SQIVND (reference sequence). Trimming removed 3 bases at V and 0 bases at J, with 6 bases between. There are 14 residues in the CDR3. The CDR3 DNA reads TGTGCCAGTAGTATTTGGGATAGCAATCAGCCCCAGCATTTT. It translates to CASSIWDSNQPQHF.

This chain uses TRBV7-9 with TRBJ2-7; 7 nucleotides match TRBD1. Unmatched junction bases numbered 7, after V lost 3 bases and J lost 2 bases. Germline V gene sequence: CDR1 SEHNR, CDR2 FQNEAQ (reference sequence). The CDR3 is 15 amino acids. CDR3 protein: CASSLSTGETYEQYF. The CDR3, as DNA: TGTGCCAGCAGCTTGAGCACAGGGGAAACCTACGAGCAGTACTTC.

The table lists this clone with a few counts. J is TRBJ2-7 and V is TRBV19; unclear D gene. From germline, CDR1 is LNHDA and CDR2 SQIVND (reference sequence). V lost 3 bases, J lost 5 bases, and 14 bases lay in between. The CDR3 is 14 residues long. The CDR3 DNA follows: TGTGCCAGTAGTATGGTCGGAGCCATGCACGAGCAGTACTTC. This codes for CASSMVGAMHEQYF.

V gene TRBV28 combines with J gene TRBJ2-4; TRBD1 is a possible D gene (5 bases). This CDR3 has 14 amino acids. Trimming shortened V by 4 bases and J by 1 base, and 8 bases separated the two germline ends. Germline assignment: CDR1 MDHEN and CDR2 SYDVKM. CDR3 coding DNA: TGTGCCAGCAGTTCACAGGCCGCCAAAAACATTCAGTACTTC. Protein sequence: CASSSQAAKNIQYF.

The CDR3 DNA sequence: TGTGCCAGCAGTGGGACAGGGGGAACTAATGAAAAACTGTTTTTT. This gives the protein CASSGTGGTNEKLFF. This chain connects TRBV2 to TRBJ1-4; 10 bases fit TRBD1. Looked up from germline, CDR1 is SNHLY and CDR2 is FYNNEI. The CDR3 totals 15 residues. The junction had 0 bases not matched to a gene; V was cut back by 4 bases and J by 1 base.

The rearrangement uses TRBV6-5 and TRBJ1-1; 9 bases map to TRBD1. The CDR3 has 14 amino acids. The V and J ends lost 2 bases and 3 bases, in that order; junction bases with no gene match: 1. Germline assignment: CDR1 MNHEY and CDR2 SVGAGI. CDR3 in amino acids: CASSYRQGDTEAFF. CDR3 coding DNA: TGTGCCAGCAGTTACAGACAGGGGGACACTGAAGCTTTCTTT.

This chain links TRBV5-1 with TRBJ1-2, with D unresolved. Trimming took off 0 bases at V and 7 bases at J, with 13 bases between the two ends. This CDR3 contains 14 residues. The germline V gene has CDR1 SGHRS and CDR2 YFSETQ. The CDR3 region is CASSLGDKSSGYTF. CDR3 nucleotide sequence: TGCGCCAGCAGCTTGGGCGACAAAAGTAGTGGCTACACCTTC.

This sequence joins TRBV29-1 and TRBJ2-3; TRBD2 aligns across 7 bases. The germline V gene has CDR1 SQVTM and CDR2 ANQGSEA. The CDR3 covers 18 residues. V lost 0 bases, J lost 8 bases, and 20 bases stayed unmatched. CDR3 DNA: TGCAGCGTTGAAGATCCTCGGGAGGATGGACGGGGAATGGGTACGCAGTATTTT. Translating gives CSVEDPREDGRGMGTQYF.

CDR3 region: CASSTGLGTGQETQYF. CDR3 nucleotide sequence: TGTGCCAGCAGCACCGGACTAGGGACAGGGCAAGAGACCCAGTACTTC. The chain joins TRBV7-9 to TRBJ2-5; 9 bases are shared with TRBD1. The CDR3 runs to 16 residues. In germline, CDR1 is SEHNR, CDR2 FQNEAQ (reference sequence). The V gene end was trimmed by 5 bases and the J gene end by 2 bases; junction bases not matched to a gene: 9.

This clone was seen only a few times. The V and J genes are TRBV11-3 and TRBJ2-1; maybe TRBD2 (6 bases). V was shortened by 2 bases and J by 9 bases, with 17 bases between the two germline ends. The CDR3 spans 15 residues. CDR1 is SGHNT, CDR2 YENEEA, per germline. The CDR3 DNA is TGTGCCAGCAGCTTAACGGGAGTAGAAGTCGGTGAGCAGTTCTTC. Amino acid sequence: CASSLTGVEVGEQFF.

A single count supports this clone. The chain links TRBV19 to TRBJ2-3; the match to TRBD2 covers 15 bases. The CDR3 length is 16 residues. The V gene's germline CDR1 is LNHDA and CDR2 SQIVND (reference sequence). With 5 bases clipped from V and 5 bases from J, the junction kept 5 bases outside the gene matches. Here the CDR3 reads CASSDGLAGGEDTQYF. CDR3 in DNA: TGTGCCAGTAGTGATGGACTAGCGGGAGGGGAAGATACGCAGTATTTT.

This sequence joins TRBV6-1 and TRBJ2-1; 10 bases agree with TRBD2. In germline, CDR1 is MNHNS, CDR2 SASEGT. This CDR3 contains 15 residues. With 7 bases clipped from V and 7 bases from J, the junction kept 10 bases outside the gene matches. CDR3 amino acids: CASIDPQTSGNEQFF. DNA of the CDR3: TGTGCCAGCATCGACCCCCAGACTAGCGGGAATGAGCAGTTCTTC.

The rearrangement joins TRBV4-3 to TRBJ2-2; 7 bases map to TRBD2. The CDR3 is 17 residues long. Germline values: CDR1 LGHNA, CDR2 YSLEER. V shed 4 bases and J 7 bases; nucleotides not matched to a gene: 15. The DNA for the CDR3 is TGCGCCAGCAGCCTCCTTTGGGGGGGAGTGAACGGCGGGGAGCTGTTTTTT. It yields the protein CASSLLWGGVNGGELFF.

The V and J genes are TRBV6-5 and TRBJ1-3; possibly TRBD1 for D (6 bases). Per the germline V gene, CDR1 is MNHEY and CDR2 is SVGAGI. Trimming took 5 bases from V and 0 from J, leaving 11 bases between them. The CDR3 has 15 residues. In DNA form, the CDR3 reads TGTGCCAGCAGTCGTACAGGGAGCTCTGGAAACACCATATATTTT. This translates into CASSRTGSSGNTIYF.

The V gene is TRBV7-2, the J gene TRBJ1-1; possibly TRBD1 for D (5 bases). Trimming stripped 5 bases from V and 11 bases from J, with 24 bases between. Germline V gene data show CDR1 as SGHTA and CDR2 as FQGNSA. The CDR3 is 15 residues long. The chain's CDR3 is CASSPTMGGFSGAFF. CDR3 sequence (DNA): TGTGCCAGCAGCCCGACGATGGGGGGTTTTTCGGGGGCTTTCTTT.

The V gene is TRBV5-4, the J gene TRBJ1-1, with 7 bases aligning to TRBD1. CDR1 SGHNT and CDR2 YYREEE come from the germline V gene (reference sequence). The V segment lost 1 base and the J segment 1 base; nucleotides outside the gene matches: 4. This CDR3 has 15 residues. CDR3 protein: CASSLFTGENTEAFF. CDR3 bases: TGTGCCAGCAGCTTGTTTACAGGGGAGAACACTGAAGCTTTCTTT.

This chain links TRBV19 with TRBJ2-2; D may be TRBD1 or TRBD2 (5 bases each). This CDR3 region has 15 residues. Germline V gene lookup returns CDR1 LNHDA and CDR2 SQIVND (reference sequence). Between the trimmed V and J ends, which lost 8 bases and 2 bases, there was a span of 15 bases. CDR3 protein: CASLNRGRNTGELFF. The CDR3 DNA sequence: TGTGCCAGTTTGAATCGGGGACGAAACACCGGGGAGCTGTTTTTT.

The V and J genes are TRBV5-5 and TRBJ1-1, with D unresolved. Germline V gives CDR1 SGHKS, CDR2 YYEKEE (reference sequence). Trimming shortened V by 7 bases and J by 4 bases, and 11 bases separated the two germline ends. This CDR3 is built from 12 residues. The CDR3 spells CASVRGGTEAFF. The CDR3 nucleotides read TGTGCCAGCGTGCGGGGTGGCACTGAAGCTTTCTTT.

The chain uses TRBV29-1 and TRBJ2-4, with 7 positions matching TRBD1. V dropped 4 bases and J dropped 0; count of bases not matched to a gene: 9. CDR3 length: 16 amino acids. In germline, CDR1 is SQVTM, CDR2 ANQGSEA. In nucleotides, the CDR3 is TGCAGCGTTGGAACAGGGGAGTCGGGAGCCAAAAACATTCAGTACTTC. This translates into CSVGTGESGAKNIQYF.

V usage is TRBV29-1 and J usage is TRBJ1-1; tentative D call: TRBD1 (5 bases). CDR3 size: 13 residues. In germline, CDR1 is SQVTM, CDR2 ANQGSEA. Between the trimmed V and J ends, which lost 7 bases and 4 bases, there was a span of 16 bases. As DNA, the CDR3 is TGCAGCGCGAGATCGGGCAGGGTCACTGAAGCTTTCTTT. Its translation is CSARSGRVTEAFF.

This rearrangement joins TRBV4-2 to TRBJ2-3; tentative D call: TRBD2 (6 bases). The CDR3 length is 16 residues. V lost 1 base to trimming and J lost 3 bases, with 14 bases between them. CDR1 is LGHNA and CDR2 is YNFKEQ in the germline V gene. The CDR3 DNA reads as TGTGCCAGCAGCCAAGGAACTAGCAGTGCGACAGATACGCAGTATTTT. It encodes CASSQGTSSATDTQYF.

The chain carries TRBV5-6 and TRBJ1-2; tentatively, D is TRBD1 (6 bases). CDR3 length: 14 amino acids. CDR1 and CDR2 from the germline V gene are SGHDT and YYEEEE. The V end was cut by 0 bases, the J end by 2 bases, with 8 bases between. CDR3 in amino acids: CASSLAGANYGYTF. The CDR3 DNA reads as TGTGCCAGCAGCTTGGCAGGGGCCAACTATGGCTACACCTTC. Together with reference TRBV5-6 and TRBJ1-2, the CDR3 gives the full variable domain: DAGVTQSPTHLIKTRGQQVTLRCSPKSGHDTVSWYQQALGQGPQFIFQYYEEEERQRGNFPDRFSGHQFPNYSSELNVNALLLGDSALYLCASSLAGANYGYTFGSGTRLTVV.

The chain is built from TRBV27 and TRBJ2-7, with a possible D match to TRBD1 (6 bases). The CDR3 consists of 14 residues. The germline V and J ends were trimmed by 6 bases and 2 bases, with 14 bases remaining between them. CDR1 MNHEY and CDR2 SMNVEV come from the germline V gene (reference sequence). CDR3 loop: CASRRPTGPYEQYF. CDR3 nucleotide sequence: TGTGCCAGCAGAAGACCCACAGGGCCCTACGAGCAGTACTTC.

V gene TRBV7-8 combines with J gene TRBJ1-1, with D possibly matching TRBD1 (6 bases). The CDR3 covers 13 residues. The germline CDR1 and CDR2 sequences are SGHVS and FQNEAQ. V dropped 3 bases and J dropped 4 bases, with 9 bases sitting between them. As DNA, the CDR3 is TGTGCCAGCAGCTTTACAGGGAGCACTGAAGCTTTCTTT. This encodes CASSFTGSTEAFF.

The chain couples TRBV30 to TRBJ1-2; D possibly corresponds to TRBD1 (6 bases). CDR1 GTSNPN and CDR2 SVGIG come from the germline V gene (reference sequence). CDR3 length equals 13 residues. Trimming took off 3 bases at V and 4 bases at J, with 12 bases between the two ends. The CDR3 DNA is TGTGCCTGGAGCGAGGACAGTTTCTATGGCTACACCTTC. Translated, it gives CAWSEDSFYGYTF.

The chain uses TRBV5-4 and TRBJ2-6, with D possibly matching TRBD1 (6 bases). Germline CDR1 is SGHNT and CDR2 is YYREEE (reference sequence). Trimming stripped 2 bases from V and 4 bases from J, with 10 bases between. This CDR3 region has 15 residues. CDR3 region: CASSFQGPGANVLTF. The CDR3 coding sequence is TGTGCCAGCAGCTTTCAGGGGCCCGGGGCCAACGTCCTGACTTTC.

The chain carries TRBV14 and TRBJ2-1, with D perhaps matching TRBD2 (5 bases). The germline V gene has CDR1 SGHDN and CDR2 FVKESK. V lost 4 bases and J lost 0, with 10 bases in between. There are 15 residues in the CDR3. The CDR3 region has the DNA TGTGCCAGCAGCCCAGCGGTGAGCTCCTACAATGAGCAGTTCTTC. Protein: CASSPAVSSYNEQFF. The full variable domain, its missing parts supplied by reference TRBV14 and TRBJ2-1, is EAGVTQFPSHSVIEKGQTVTLRCDPISGHDNLYWYRRVMGKEIKFLLHFVKESKQDESGMPNNRFLAERTGGTYSTLKVQPAELEDSGVYFCASSPAVSSYNEQFFGPGTRLTVL.

The V and J genes are TRBV9 and TRBJ1-1; TRBD1 might be the D (5 bases). The CDR3 totals 15 residues. The V end lost 1 base, the J end lost 2 bases, and 12 bases lay between the germline ends. Looked up from germline, CDR1 is SGDLS and CDR2 is YYNGEE. CDR3 sequence (DNA): TGTGCCAGCAGCGTACGGTCCCAGGGCAACACTGAAGCTTTCTTT. This codes for CASSVRSQGNTEAFF.